The 13 T cell receptor beta chains presented below share a single source sample, sequenced in a study of Ad26.COV2.S vaccination and SARS-CoV-2 variants. The repertoire was sequenced with immunoSEQ multiplex PCR; TCRdb's copy has only in-frame clones and lacks some. The sample yields over 90,000 clones, over 70% seen once. Sample: peripheral blood, taken after recovery from COVID-19. Receptors were obtained from a human donor who had recovered from COVID-19.

This clone was counted once. The rearrangement joins TRBV4-1 to TRBJ1-6; D gene unclear. The CDR3 is made up of 17 amino acids. The V and J ends lost 0 bases and 4 bases respectively, with 13 bases between them. Looked up from germline, CDR1 is MGHRA and CDR2 is YSYEKL. CDR3 loop: CASSQEPAPSYNSPLHF. In DNA, the CDR3 is TGCGCCAGCAGCCAAGAGCCCGCGCCATCTTATAATTCACCCCTCCACTTT.

The CDR3 sequence: CSASLKRSSTDTQYF. The CDR3 region has the DNA TGCAGTGCTAGTCTAAAACGGAGTAGCACAGATACGCAGTATTTT. The chain has TRBV20-1 and TRBJ2-3; D gene uncertain. The CDR3 length is 15 residues. V lost 3 bases to trimming and J lost 0 bases, with 13 bases between them. CDR1 and CDR2 (germline): DFQATT, SNEGSKA (reference sequence).

In DNA form, the CDR3 reads TGTGCCAGTAGTATCGGTCAAAACAATCAGCCCCAGCATTTT. It translates to CASSIGQNNQPQHF. The chain joins TRBV19 to TRBJ1-5, with D unresolved. Per germline, CDR1 LNHDA and CDR2 SQIVND (reference sequence). The CDR3 loop spans 14 amino acids. V was clipped by 3 bases and J by 3 bases, with 9 bases between them. The complete variable domain, with remaining parts taken from reference TRBV19 and TRBJ1-5, reads DGGITQSPKYLFRKEGQNVTLSCEQNLNHDAMYWYRQDPGQGLRLIYYSQIVNDFQKGDIAEGYSVSREKKESFPLTVTSAQKNPTAFYLCASSIGQNNQPQHFGDGTRLSIL.

This clone has just a few counts. CDR3 amino acids: CASSESGYEQYF. The DNA of the CDR3 is TGTGCCAGCAGTGAATCAGGGTACGAGCAGTACTTC. The chain uses TRBV2 and TRBJ2-7; D possibly corresponds to TRBD1 (5 bases). CDR1 is SNHLY and CDR2 is FYNNEI in the germline V gene. The CDR3 is 12 amino acids. V was pared by 2 bases and J by 4 bases, with 6 bases between. Full variable domain (missing parts from reference TRBV2 and TRBJ2-7): EPEVTQTPSHQVTQMGQEVILRCVPISNHLYFYWYRQILGQKVEFLVSFYNNEISEKSEIFDDQFSVERPDGSNFTLKIRSTKLEDSAMYFCASSESGYEQYFGPGTRLTVT.

CDR3 amino acids: CASTKQASYGYTF. DNA of the CDR3: TGTGCCAGCACTAAGCAAGCTTCCTATGGCTACACCTTC. This rearrangement joins TRBV2 to TRBJ1-2; D is unresolved. Germline V gives CDR1 SNHLY, CDR2 FYNNEI. CDR3 length: 13 amino acids. Between the trimmed V and J ends, which lost 7 bases and 4 bases, there was a span of 13 bases.

The chain has TRBV7-9 and TRBJ2-3, with TRBD1 identical over 10 bases. CDR1 is SEHNR and CDR2 is FQNEAQ in the germline V gene (reference sequence). The CDR3 runs to 15 residues. J lost 2 bases, V lost 7 bases, and 6 bases had no gene match. The CDR3 is CASNTGQGHTDTQYF. CDR3 nucleotides: TGTGCCAGCAACACGGGACAGGGGCACACAGATACGCAGTATTTT.

The genes are TRBV28 and TRBJ2-7; possible D gene TRBD2, 6 bases. Trimming removed 10 bases from V and 7 bases from J, with 26 bases in between. The CDR3 runs 15 residues. Germline lookup yields CDR1 MDHEN and CDR2 SYDVKM. The CDR3 DNA sequence: TGTGCCACTAACCCCGGGACGGGGGTCTCCGAAGAGCAGTACTTC. This gives the protein CATNPGTGVSEEQYF.

This clone was counted only a few times. The chain recombines TRBV6-5 with TRBJ1-3; no firm D call. The ends were cut back, 0 bases at V and 7 bases at J, with 10 bases in the middle. Germline CDR1 is MNHEY and CDR2 is SVGAGI. This CDR3 has 14 residues. CDR3 sequence reads: CASSYSTTANTIYF. The CDR3, as DNA: TGTGCCAGCAGTTACTCGACTACAGCCAACACCATATATTTT.

The J gene is TRBJ2-2, the V gene TRBV5-1, with D perhaps matching TRBD1 (5 bases). The CDR3 contains 15 residues. Germline CDR1 is SGHRS and CDR2 is YFSETQ. V was pared by 2 bases and J by 6 bases, with 14 bases between. The DNA for the CDR3 is TGCGCCAGCAGCTTTACGAGTGTAGGGGCCGGGGAGCTGTTTTTT. Translation gives CASSFTSVGAGELFF.

This chain connects TRBV4-2 to TRBJ2-6; tentatively, D is TRBD2 (6 bases). Germline CDR1 LGHNA, CDR2 YNFKEQ. Between the trimmed V and J ends, which lost 1 base and 4 bases, there was a span of 11 bases. This CDR3 comprises 16 residues. CDR3: CASSQVGGAGANVLTF. The DNA of the CDR3 is TGTGCCAGCAGCCAAGTGGGGGGAGCCGGGGCCAACGTCCTGACTTTC.

J is TRBJ2-4 and V is TRBV5-4; no firm D call. CDR3 length equals 16 residues. The germline V gene has CDR1 SGHNT and CDR2 YYREEE (reference sequence). V lost 3 bases to trimming and J lost 2 bases, with 15 bases between them. CDR3 DNA sequence: TGTGCCAGCAGCTCAAGGGCTGAGTCTCCCAAAAACATTCAGTACTTC. Residues: CASSSRAESPKNIQYF.

In regard to this clone: Other DNA sequences in this sample translate to the same CDR3. The CDR3 protein is CASSLEFGANTEAFF. The CDR3 DNA follows: TGTGCCAGCAGCTTAGAATTTGGGGCGAACACTGAAGCTTTCTTT. V is TRBV7-9 and J is TRBJ1-1; D is perhaps TRBD1 (5 bases). Trimming cost V 1 base and J 1 base, with 10 bases left between them. This CDR3 has 15 residues. Germline V gene data show CDR1 as SEHNR and CDR2 as FQNEAQ (reference sequence). Combining the CDR3 with reference TRBV7-9 and TRBJ1-1 gives the whole variable domain DTGVSQNPRHKITKRGQNVTFRCDPISEHNRLYWYRQTLGQGPEFLTYFQNEAQLEKSRLLSDRFSAERPKGSFSTLEIQRTEQGDSAMYLCASSLEFGANTEAFFGQGTRLTVV.

This clone turned up a few times. CDR3: CAISESQGQRYNEQFF. The CDR3 DNA follows: TGTGCCATCAGTGAGTCGCAGGGACAGAGGTACAATGAGCAGTTCTTC. The rearrangement links TRBV10-3 to TRBJ2-1; 7 nucleotides line up with TRBD1. This CDR3 has 16 amino acids. CDR1 is ENHRY, CDR2 SYGVKD, per germline. Trimming cost V 0 bases and J 4 bases; bases outside gene matches: 6.